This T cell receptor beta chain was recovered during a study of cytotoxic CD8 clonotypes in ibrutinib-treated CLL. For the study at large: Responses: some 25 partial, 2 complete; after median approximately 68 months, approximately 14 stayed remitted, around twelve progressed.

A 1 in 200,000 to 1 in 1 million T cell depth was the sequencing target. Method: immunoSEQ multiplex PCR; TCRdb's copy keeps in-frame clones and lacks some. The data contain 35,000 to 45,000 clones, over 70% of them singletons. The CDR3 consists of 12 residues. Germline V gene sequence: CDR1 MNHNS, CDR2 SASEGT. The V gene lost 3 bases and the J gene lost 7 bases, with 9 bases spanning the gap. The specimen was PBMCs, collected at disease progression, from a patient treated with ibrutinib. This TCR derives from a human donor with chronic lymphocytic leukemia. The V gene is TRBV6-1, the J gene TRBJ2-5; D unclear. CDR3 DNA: TGTGCCAGCAGTGACGTGGTCGGGACCCAGTACTTC. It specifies CASSDVVGTQYF.